Sequencing of this T cell receptor beta chain was carried out in a study of identical twins. Germline loops: CDR1 MNHEY, CDR2 SVGAGI. The CDR3 contains 17 residues. Deletions cut 0 bases from V and 5 bases from J, with 19 bases between. Unique molecular identifiers were present on the cDNA, which also gained a universal primer site by template switching. MiXCR, run by TCRdb on the 5' RACE reads, gives a single entry per CDR3 protein. This sample has 350,000 to 400,000 distinct CDR3 sequences; around 9% occur once, and the top ten carry roughly 9%. Study conclusions and caveats: Whereas memory repertoires showed no such difference, abundant cord blood beta clonotypes carried fewer insertions. The same donors were not followed; conclusions instead depended on cross-sectional statistical analysis. Beta out-of-frame sequences showed weaker excess sharing between twins.

This clonotype was counted between two and nine times. Its antigen is still unknown. The receptor was derived from a woman aged 45-65 years in good health. Sequencing was performed on naive T cells sorted from blood. The chain couples TRBV6-5 to TRBJ1-2; D not certain. DNA for the CDR3: TGTGCCAGCAGTTACTCGATACTGGACGCCCAAACATATGGCTACACCTTC. It specifies CASSYSILDAQTYGYTF.